This TCR beta chain derives from a study of blood T cell repertoires in COVID-19. This clone was counted only a few times. Other DNA sequences of this sample code for an identical CDR3. Cohort assignment relied on participant-reported clinical history. Per the study methods: Reference gene primer amplification gave nucleated cell count estimates. Method: immunoSEQ multiplex PCR; TCRdb's copy keeps in-frame clones and lacks some. The V and J calls and clone size come from that table; D and trimming were worked out from the DNA. The table shows about 410,000 clones, with about nine tenths occurring only once. CDR1 is SGHRS and CDR2 is YFSETQ in the germline V gene. The CDR3 runs 13 residues. Trimming stripped 2 bases from V and 1 base from J, with 6 bases between.

The chain carries TRBV5-1 and TRBJ1-1, with D maybe TRBD1 (5 bases). Sample: PBMCs or T cells enriched from blood (not recorded which). The sequence derives from a man between 18 and 35 years old who had recovered from COVID-19. The chain's CDR3 is CASSFTGNTEAFF. CDR3 nucleotide sequence: TGCGCCAGCAGCTTCACAGGGAACACTGAAGCTTTCTTT.